This T cell receptor beta chain was sequenced during a study of T-cell reconstitution after alpha-beta-depleted transplantation in children. This clonotype was detected only a few times. V lost 3 bases and J lost 9; bases outside the gene matches: 8. Per germline, CDR1 SEHNR and CDR2 FQNEAQ (reference sequence). The CDR3 has 14 residues. During its preparation, the TCRbeta library received unique molecular identifiers. TCRdb re-analysed the PCR reads in MiXCR, keeping a single row per CDR3 protein. Seen here are 400,000 to 500,000 distinct CDR3 sequences, around 9.9% observed once, and the top ten hold 5% to 6.5%.

This TCR derives from a human donor who donated a stem cell graft to a child with acute myeloid leukemia. The starting material was PBMCs from the stem cell graft donor, obtained from the stem cell graft. This sequence joins TRBV7-9 and TRBJ2-1; 7 bases match TRBD2. CDR3: CASSFGLAGGEQFF. CDR3 nucleotides: TGTGCCAGCAGCTTTGGTTTAGCGGGTGGTGAGCAGTTCTTC.